This T cell receptor (beta chain) originates from a study of vaccination and CD4 T cells after COVID-19. Study-wide background: The peptides that stimulated the cells were overlapping spike peptides from SARS-CoV-2, HCoV-NL63, HCoV-OC43 and HCoV-229E.

In germline, CDR1 is MNHEY, CDR2 SMNVEV (reference sequence). The CDR3 extends over 13 amino acids. Trimming shortened V by 8 bases and J by 2 bases, and 13 bases separated the two germline ends. At the Johns Hopkins FTIC core, DNA taken from cultured CD4+ T cells was sequenced by way of the Oncomine TCR Beta short-read assay. MiXCR, run by TCRdb on the PCR reads, gives a single entry per CDR3 protein. The sample contains 15,000 to 20,000 distinct CDR3 sequences, roughly 56% of which appear only once. This clonotype was detected a few times. Its antigen is not known. This sample's treatment: roughly 11-day PBMC culture with coronavirus spike peptide pools or control peptides (ViraFEST assay).

The sample taken for sequencing was CD4+ T cells from blood, cultured in vitro. The chain joins TRBV27 to TRBJ2-7, with unresolved D. The sequence derives from a human donor who had recovered from COVID-19. The CDR3 coding sequence is TGTGCCAGCCTTGCACGCGGTACCTACGAGCAGTACTTC. Amino acid sequence: CASLARGTYEQYF.